The clone carrying this T cell receptor beta chain was observed many times. Its specificity is not known. The data originate from a study of identical twins. Regarding the study as a whole: Fewer insertions were carried by abundant cord blood beta clonotypes, but none was seen in memory repertoires. Not following the same donors, the study drew its conclusions from cross-sectional statistical analysis. Twins shared beta out-of-frame sequences in excess, but this excess was weaker.

TCRdb used MiXCR to reprocess the 5' RACE reads, holding one entry per CDR3 protein. The data hold approximately 94,000 distinct CDR3 sequences, with 5.9% observed a single time. Germline V gene data show CDR1 as LGHDT and CDR2 as YNNKEL (reference sequence). V lost 4 bases and J 7 bases, leaving 17 bases between the germline ends. The CDR3 is 15 amino acids. Sequencing used memory T cells sorted from blood. The rearrangement joins TRBV3-1 to TRBJ2-1, with D tentatively TRBD2 (5 bases). The clonotype comes from a woman aged 45-60 years in good health. The CDR3 protein is CASSPTKSGLNEQFF. The CDR3 coding sequence is TGTGCCAGCAGCCCTACTAAAAGTGGACTGAATGAGCAGTTCTTC.